The table lists the clone carrying this T cell receptor (beta chain) with a few counts. Between the trimmed V and J ends, which lost 3 bases and 3 bases, there was a span of 8 bases. This CDR3 is 14 amino acids long. TCRdb re-called the 5' RACE reads with MiXCR, one entry per CDR3 protein. The sample carries roughly 710,000 distinct CDR3 sequences, 6.1% recorded once. These data are taken from a study of identical twins. The sequenced material came from naive T cells sorted from blood. This TCR was sampled from a man aged 18 to 29 in good health. The V call is TRBV12-3 or TRBV12-4, the J call TRBJ2-2; possibly TRBD1 for D (5 bases). The CDR3 DNA reads as TGTGCCAGCAGTTTGGACACTCACACCGGGGAGCTGTTTTTT. Protein: CASSLDTHTGELFF.